This T cell receptor (beta chain) was captured in a study of a mutant IDH1 vaccine in newly diagnosed glioma. In regard to this clone: The antigen is not known.

CDR3 length: 16 amino acids. After removal of 3 bases from V and 4 bases from J, the junction contained 9 bases not matched to a gene. Germline CDR1 SGDLS, CDR2 YYNGEE. The table came from immunoSEQ multiplex PCR; TCRdb's copy has only in-frame clones and leaves some out. Of fewer than 75,000 clones in the sample, 65% to 85% were seen once. Documented time point: week 11, during vaccination. Alongside topical imiquimod, each dose of vaccine comprised 300 ug of mutant IDH1 20-mer peptide. This TCR came from a woman aged 50 to 65 with glioma. The input for sequencing was PBMCs, taken from a glioma patient whose treatment included an IDH1 peptide vaccine. The V gene is TRBV9, the J gene TRBJ1-2, with 10 bases that match TRBD1. The CDR3 DNA reads as TGTGCCAGCAGCGCTCAGCCGGGACAGGGGAGCTATGGCTACACCTTC. Protein: CASSAQPGQGSYGYTF.